The clone carrying this T cell receptor beta chain turned up a few times. The antigen remains unidentified. These data originate in a study of T-cell memory formation after mild COVID-19. About the research overall: Across donors, TCR clusters were largely donor specific. The study's findings and limits: Prior to infection, memory already included some responding clones, suggesting cross-reactive memory joined.

This CDR3 spans 16 amino acids. V lost 2 bases and J 2 bases, leaving 10 bases between the germline ends. MiXCR, applied by TCRdb to the 5' RACE reads, yields one record per CDR3 protein. The sample includes under 50,000 distinct CDR3 sequences, roughly 27% of them seen just once. The V call is TRBV12-3 or TRBV12-4, the J call TRBJ2-6; D unclear. The receptor's source is a man between 18 and 35 years old who had mild COVID-19 (a few samples of this study predate the infection). Cell type and time point are not known. The sample comprised PBMCs or a T cell subset sorted from them (not recorded which). CDR3 amino acids: CASSLMWRTGANVLTF. The CDR3 coding sequence is TGTGCCAGCAGTTTAATGTGGCGAACTGGGGCCAACGTCCTGACTTTC.